The rows below give T cell receptor beta chains drawn from one sample of a study of shared clonotypes between healthy human individuals. Profiled with immunoSEQ multiplex PCR; TCRdb holds only in-frame clones, not every one. Of 1,400,000 or so clones in the sample, approximately 98.5% were seen once. The material sequenced was naive CD4+ T cells sorted from blood. All receptors derive from a young man in good health. CDR3s include the opening cysteine and the closing phenylalanine or tryptophan. The D gene is left open where the match is weak. The size entry is marked missing in some rows and otherwise reads once, few, many or a size class.

v_call	d_call	j_call	clone_size	cdr3_nt	cdr3_aa
TRBV5-5	TRBD2	TRBJ2-7	NA	TGTGCCAGCAGCTTTTCCAGTACTAGCGGGGGACAACCCTACGAGCAGTACTTC	CASSFSSTSGGQPYEQYF
TRBV2	NA	TRBJ2-7	once	TGTGCCAGCAGTGAACGGACCGCCCGCTCCTACGAGCAGTACTTC	CASSERTARSYEQYF
TRBV18	TRBD2	TRBJ2-1	NA	TGTGCCAGCTCACCAACTAGCGGGAGGCTGGATGAGCAGTTCTTC	CASSPTSGRLDEQFF
TRBV2	NA	TRBJ1-1	NA	TGTGCCCGAGGGGAGGGACCGAACACTGAAGCTTTCTTT	CARGEGPNTEAFF
TRBV28	NA	TRBJ1-1	NA	TGTGCCAGCGGGCAACTTGGGACTGAAGCTTTCTTT	CASGQLGTEAFF
TRBV28	NA	TRBJ1-2	NA	TGTGCCAGCAGTCCTTTGGACCCGAATGGCTACACCTTC	CASSPLDPNGYTF
TRBV30	TRBD1	TRBJ1-5	once	TGTGCCTGGAGACCCCCCGGGACAGGGTCTGATCAGCCCCAGCATTTT	CAWRPPGTGSDQPQHF
TRBV5-1	NA	TRBJ2-7	NA	TGCGCCAGCAGGTATTTGGAGACCTACGAGCAGTACTTC	CASRYLETYEQYF
TRBV7-8	NA	TRBJ2-1	NA	TGTGCCAGCACGTTACAGGGATTCTCCTACAATGAGCAGTTCTTC	CASTLQGFSYNEQFF
TRBV9	TRBD2	TRBJ2-7	NA	TGTGCCAGCAGCCCCCGAAGCGGGAGAGACGAGCAGTACTTC	CASSPRSGRDEQYF
TRBV5-1	TRBD1	TRBJ1-4	once	TGCGCCAGCAGCTTGCAGGGGGCAGGAAAACTGTTTTTT	CASSLQGAGKLFF
TRBV6-1	NA	TRBJ1-5	NA	TGTGCCAGCAGGGACACCAACAATCAGCCCCAGCATTTT	CASRDTNNQPQHF
TRBV19	TRBD2	TRBJ2-3	NA	TGTGCCAGTTCGAGTAGCGGGAGCACAGATACGCAGTATTTT	CASSSSGSTDTQYF
TRBV6-4	NA	TRBJ2-3	NA	TGTGCCAGCAGTGCGACTGTGCTCGATACGCAGTATTTT	CASSATVLDTQYF
TRBV6-1	NA	TRBJ2-7	NA	TGTGCCAGCAGTGCTGAAGGGGTTGTCTACGAGCAGTACTTC	CASSAEGVVYEQYF
TRBV5-4	NA	TRBJ1-1	NA	TGTGCCAGCAGCTTGGGGTGGGCATCACGGAACACTGAAGCTTTCTTT	CASSLGWASRNTEAFF
TRBV6-6	TRBD1	TRBJ1-4	NA	TGTGCCAGCAGGGGACAGGGTACTTCGACTAATGAAAAACTGTTTTTT	CASRGQGTSTNEKLFF
TRBV7-9	TRBD2	TRBJ2-4	once	TGTGCCAGCAGCTCTTTTTCCGCGGGAGGCCATATCATTCAGTACTTC	CASSSFSAGGHIIQYF
TRBV5-4	NA	TRBJ2-3	NA	TGTGCCAGCAGCTTGGGGGCTAGAGATACGCAGTATTTT	CASSLGARDTQYF
TRBV7-9	NA	TRBJ2-2	NA	TGTGCCAGCAGCTTGAGTATCACCGGGGAGCTGTTTTTT	CASSLSITGELFF
TRBV27	NA	TRBJ1-1	once	TGTGCCAGCAGTTTATTTCGAGCTTTGAACACTGAAGCTTTCTTT	CASSLFRALNTEAFF
TRBV30	NA	TRBJ1-4	NA	TGTGCCTGGAGTCCAGGACCGTTGGAAAAACTGTTTTTT	CAWSPGPLEKLFF
TRBV29-1	NA	TRBJ2-2	NA	TGCAGCGCATCCAGGACAGTGAACACCGGGGAGCTGTTTTTT	CSASRTVNTGELFF
TRBV5-1	NA	TRBJ2-2	once	TGCGCCAGCAGCTCATTTTTCGGCGGGGAGCTGTTTTTT	CASSSFFGGELFF
TRBV7-7	TRBD1	TRBJ2-7	NA	TGTGCCAGCAGCGACGGGACAGGGACGGGCGAGCAGTACTTC	CASSDGTGTGEQYF
TRBV18	TRBD1	TRBJ2-7	NA	TGTGCCAGCTCACCCAAACCTAGGACAGGCGGAGGCGAGCAGTACTTC	CASSPKPRTGGGEQYF
TRBV28	TRBD2	TRBJ2-6	NA	TGTGCCAGCAGGTCGGGAGGGGGAGCTGGGGCCAACGTCCTGACTTTC	CASRSGGGAGANVLTF
TRBV18	NA	TRBJ2-7	NA	TGTGCCAGCTCACCGGCAGGCTACGAGCAGTACTTC	CASSPAGYEQYF
TRBV7-2	TRBD1	TRBJ2-5	NA	TGTGCCAGCAGCCTCGGGACAGGGTTTTTCGAAGAGACCCAGTACTTC	CASSLGTGFFEETQYF
TRBV6-5	NA	TRBJ2-1	NA	TGTGCCAGCAGTTACTCATCAGAAAATGAGCAGTTCTTC	CASSYSSENEQFF
TRBV18	NA	TRBJ2-7	NA	TGTGCCAGCTCCCTCATGGGACACGAAACCTACGAGCAGTACTTC	CASSLMGHETYEQYF
TRBV7-9	TRBD1	TRBJ1-2	few	TGTGCCAGCAGCATCGGGACAGCCTATGGCTACACCTTC	CASSIGTAYGYTF
TRBV2	NA	TRBJ2-2	NA	TGTGCCAGCAGTGAAGTTAGTAGGAACACCGGGGAGCTGTTTTTT	CASSEVSRNTGELFF
TRBV5-5	TRBD2	TRBJ2-7	NA	TGTGCCAGCAGCTTGGGATGGGCTAGCGGTTCGTACGAGCAGTACTTC	CASSLGWASGSYEQYF
TRBV28	NA	TRBJ2-1	NA	TGTGCCACCACTGGGGGCTTCTACGATGAGCAGTTCTTC	CATTGGFYDEQFF
TRBV5-1	NA	TRBJ1-1	once	TGCGCCAGCAGCCACGTCGTAAGCGGGAACACTGAAGCTTTCTTT	CASSHVVSGNTEAFF
TRBV28	NA	TRBJ1-5	NA	TGTGCCAGCAGTTCTAAGGGTCGGGTGGGCAATCAGCCCCAGCATTTT	CASSSKGRVGNQPQHF
TRBV14	TRBD1	TRBJ2-7	NA	TGTGCCAGCAGCCTGACAGGGCCTTCCTACGAGCAGTACTTC	CASSLTGPSYEQYF
TRBV30	TRBD2	TRBJ2-1	NA	TGTGCCTGGAGTGGCGGGAGGGCCGATGAGCAGTTCTTC	CAWSGGRADEQFF
TRBV2	NA	TRBJ1-2	NA	TGTGCCAGCAGTACGGACCCACGGGGCTACACCTTC	CASSTDPRGYTF
TRBV10-3	NA	TRBJ2-2	NA	TGTGCCATCAGTGAGTCGGAGCGGAGCACGAACACCGGGGAGCTGTTTTTT	CAISESERSTNTGELFF
TRBV13	TRBD2	TRBJ2-2	NA	TGTGCCAGCAGTTCTACACCGGGACTAGCGGGGTCCACCGGGGAGCTGTTTTTT	CASSSTPGLAGSTGELFF
TRBV19	TRBD2	TRBJ2-3	NA	TGTGCCAGTAGTATGGGACTACGACCAGATACGCAGTATTTT	CASSMGLRPDTQYF
TRBV13	TRBD1	TRBJ2-1	NA	TGTGCCAGCAGCTTTATAAAATTAGGTTGGACAGGGGGGAAATACAATGAGCAGTTCTTC	CASSFIKLGWTGGKYNEQFF
TRBV2	TRBD2	TRBJ2-3	NA	TGTGCCACCCTGATGGGGACTAGCGGAACAGATACGCAGTATTTT	CATLMGTSGTDTQYF